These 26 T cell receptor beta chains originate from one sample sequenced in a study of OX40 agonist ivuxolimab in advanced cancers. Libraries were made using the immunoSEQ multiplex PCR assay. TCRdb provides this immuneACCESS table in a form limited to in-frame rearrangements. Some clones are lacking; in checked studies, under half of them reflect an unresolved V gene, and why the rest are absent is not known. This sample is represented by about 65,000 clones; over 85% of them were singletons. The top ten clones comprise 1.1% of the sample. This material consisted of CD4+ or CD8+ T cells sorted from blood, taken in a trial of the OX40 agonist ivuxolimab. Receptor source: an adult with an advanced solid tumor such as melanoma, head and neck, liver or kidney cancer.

This chain's CDR3 is CASSETSPNTGELFF. The CDR3 DNA reads TGTGCCAGCAGTGAAACATCTCCAAACACCGGGGAGCTGTTTTTT. The chain joins TRBV6-1 to TRBJ2-2; D uncertain. Trimming shortened V by 2 bases and J by 2 bases, and 9 bases separated the two germline ends. Germline V CDR1 and CDR2: MNHNS, SASEGT. The CDR3 loop spans 15 amino acids.

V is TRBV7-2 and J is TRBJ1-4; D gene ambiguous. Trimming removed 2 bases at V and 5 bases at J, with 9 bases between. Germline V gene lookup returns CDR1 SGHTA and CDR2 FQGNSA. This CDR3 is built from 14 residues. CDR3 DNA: TGTGCCAGCAGCTTAACGACGCTGAATGAAAAACTGTTTTTT. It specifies CASSLTTLNEKLFF.

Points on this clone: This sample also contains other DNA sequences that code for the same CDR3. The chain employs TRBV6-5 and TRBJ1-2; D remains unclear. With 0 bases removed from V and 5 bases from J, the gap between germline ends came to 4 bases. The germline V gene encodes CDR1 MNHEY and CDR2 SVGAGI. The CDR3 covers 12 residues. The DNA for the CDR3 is TGTGCCAGCAGTTACTCAGGGTATGGCTACACCTTC. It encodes CASSYSGYGYTF.

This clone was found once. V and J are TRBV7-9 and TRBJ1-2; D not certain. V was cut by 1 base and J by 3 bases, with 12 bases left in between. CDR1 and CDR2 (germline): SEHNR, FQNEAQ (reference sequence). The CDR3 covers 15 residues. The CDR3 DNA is TGTGCCAGCAGCTTAGGTCGGGGATCGTACTATGGCTACACCTTC. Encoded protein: CASSLGRGSYYGYTF.

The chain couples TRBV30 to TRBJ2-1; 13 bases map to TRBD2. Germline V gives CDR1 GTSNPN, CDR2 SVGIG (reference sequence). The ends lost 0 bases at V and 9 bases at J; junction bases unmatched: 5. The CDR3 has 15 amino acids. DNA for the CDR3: TGTGCCTGGAGTGTTCGGACTAGCGGGGGTGCTGAGCAGTTCTTC. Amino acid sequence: CAWSVRTSGGAEQFF.

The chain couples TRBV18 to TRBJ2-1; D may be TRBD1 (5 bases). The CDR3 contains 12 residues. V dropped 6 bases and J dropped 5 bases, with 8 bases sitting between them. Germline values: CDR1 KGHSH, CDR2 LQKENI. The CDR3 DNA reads TGTGCCAGCTCTCGACAGAACAATGAGCAGTTCTTC. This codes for CASSRQNNEQFF.

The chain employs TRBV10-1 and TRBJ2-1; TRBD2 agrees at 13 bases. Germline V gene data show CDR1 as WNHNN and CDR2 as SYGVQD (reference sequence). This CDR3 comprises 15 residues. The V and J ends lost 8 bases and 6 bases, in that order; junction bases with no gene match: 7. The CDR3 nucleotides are TGCGCCAGCGGGTCTGGGACTAGCGGGGTCAATGAGCAGTTCTTC. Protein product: CASGSGTSGVNEQFF.

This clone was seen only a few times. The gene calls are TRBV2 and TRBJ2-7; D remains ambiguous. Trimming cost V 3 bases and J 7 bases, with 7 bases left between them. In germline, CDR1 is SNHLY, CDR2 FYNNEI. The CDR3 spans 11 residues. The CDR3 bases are TGTGCCAGCAGTGAGGTAAATGAGCAGTACTTC. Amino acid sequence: CASSEVNEQYF. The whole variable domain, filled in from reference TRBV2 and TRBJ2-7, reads EPEVTQTPSHQVTQMGQEVILRCVPISNHLYFYWYRQILGQKVEFLVSFYNNEISEKSEIFDDQFSVERPDGSNFTLKIRSTKLEDSAMYFCASSEVNEQYFGPGTRLTVT.

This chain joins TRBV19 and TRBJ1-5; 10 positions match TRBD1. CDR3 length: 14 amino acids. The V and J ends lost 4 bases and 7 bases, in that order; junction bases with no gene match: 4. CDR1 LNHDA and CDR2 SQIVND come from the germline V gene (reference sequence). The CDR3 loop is CASSKTGGRQPQHF. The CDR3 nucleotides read TGTGCCAGTAGTAAGACAGGGGGCAGGCAGCCCCAGCATTTT.

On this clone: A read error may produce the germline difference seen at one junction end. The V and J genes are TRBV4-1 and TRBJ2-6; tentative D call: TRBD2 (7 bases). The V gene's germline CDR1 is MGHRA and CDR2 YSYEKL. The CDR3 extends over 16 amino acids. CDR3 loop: CARSPGGRGGANVLTF. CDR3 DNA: TGCGCCCGCAGCCCCGGGGGGCGCGGGGGGGCCAACGTCCTGACTTTC.

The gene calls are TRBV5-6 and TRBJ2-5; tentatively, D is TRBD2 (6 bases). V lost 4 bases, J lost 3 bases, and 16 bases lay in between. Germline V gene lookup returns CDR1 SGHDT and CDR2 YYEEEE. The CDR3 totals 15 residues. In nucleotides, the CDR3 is TGTGCCAGCAGCCCCGGCGGGGCATTTAAAGAGACCCAGTACTTC. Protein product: CASSPGGAFKETQYF.

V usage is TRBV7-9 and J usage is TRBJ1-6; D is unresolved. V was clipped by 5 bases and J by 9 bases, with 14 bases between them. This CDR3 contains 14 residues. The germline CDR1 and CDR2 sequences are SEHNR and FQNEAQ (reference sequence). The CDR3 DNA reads TGTGCCAGCAGCCACAGCCGGGAGAGTTCACCCCTCCACTTT. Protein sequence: CASSHSRESSPLHF.

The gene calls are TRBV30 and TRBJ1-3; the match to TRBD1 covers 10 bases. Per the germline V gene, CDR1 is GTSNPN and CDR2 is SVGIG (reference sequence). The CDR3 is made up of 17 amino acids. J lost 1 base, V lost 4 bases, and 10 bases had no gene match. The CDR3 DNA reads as TGTGCCTGGACCTCAGGGACAGGGGTTTTGTCTGGAAACACCATATATTTT. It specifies CAWTSGTGVLSGNTIYF.

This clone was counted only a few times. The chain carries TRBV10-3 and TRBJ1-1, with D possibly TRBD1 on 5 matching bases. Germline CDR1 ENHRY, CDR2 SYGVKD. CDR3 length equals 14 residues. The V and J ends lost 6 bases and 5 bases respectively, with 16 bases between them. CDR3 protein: CAIRGEQGGTEAFF. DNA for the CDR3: TGTGCCATCAGGGGGGAGCAGGGTGGGACTGAAGCTTTCTTT.

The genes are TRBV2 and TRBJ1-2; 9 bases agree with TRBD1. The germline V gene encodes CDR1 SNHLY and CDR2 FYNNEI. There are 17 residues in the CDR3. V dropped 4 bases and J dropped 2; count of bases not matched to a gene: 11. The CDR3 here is CASSAMGQGFGNYGYTF. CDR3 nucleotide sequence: TGTGCCAGCAGTGCCATGGGACAGGGTTTCGGAAACTATGGCTACACCTTC.

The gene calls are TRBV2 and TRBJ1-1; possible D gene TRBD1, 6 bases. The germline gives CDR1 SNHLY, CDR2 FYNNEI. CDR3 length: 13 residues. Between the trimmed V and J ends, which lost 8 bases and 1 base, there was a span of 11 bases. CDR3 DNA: TGTGCCAGCCCAGGGGATTGGAACACTGAAGCTTTCTTT. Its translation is CASPGDWNTEAFF.

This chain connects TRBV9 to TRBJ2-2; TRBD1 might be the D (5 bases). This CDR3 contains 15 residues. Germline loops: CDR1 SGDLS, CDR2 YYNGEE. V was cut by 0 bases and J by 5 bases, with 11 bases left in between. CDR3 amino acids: CASSVDQAGTGELFF. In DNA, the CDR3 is TGTGCCAGCAGCGTAGACCAAGCAGGGACCGGGGAGCTGTTTTTT.

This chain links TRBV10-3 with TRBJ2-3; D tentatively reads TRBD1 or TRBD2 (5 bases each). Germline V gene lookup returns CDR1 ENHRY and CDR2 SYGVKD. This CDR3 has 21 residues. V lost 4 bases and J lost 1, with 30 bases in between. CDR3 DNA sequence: TGTGCCATCAGTGGCAGCTTGATAGGTGGGACGGAAGGTCGTCGCACAGATACGCAGTATTTT. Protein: CAISGSLIGGTEGRRTDTQYF.

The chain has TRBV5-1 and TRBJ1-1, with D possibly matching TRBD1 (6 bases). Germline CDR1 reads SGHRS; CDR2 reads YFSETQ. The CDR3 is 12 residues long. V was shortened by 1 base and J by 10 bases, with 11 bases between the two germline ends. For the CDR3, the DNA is TGCGCCAGCAGCTTGCAGGGGAGAGTAGCTTTCTTT. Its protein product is CASSLQGRVAFF.

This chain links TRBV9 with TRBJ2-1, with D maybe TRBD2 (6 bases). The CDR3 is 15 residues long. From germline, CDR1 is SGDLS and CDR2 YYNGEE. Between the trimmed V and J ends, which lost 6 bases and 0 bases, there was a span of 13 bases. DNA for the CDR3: TGTGCCAGCACCGGGACTTTGAGCTCCTACAATGAGCAGTTCTTC. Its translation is CASTGTLSSYNEQFF.

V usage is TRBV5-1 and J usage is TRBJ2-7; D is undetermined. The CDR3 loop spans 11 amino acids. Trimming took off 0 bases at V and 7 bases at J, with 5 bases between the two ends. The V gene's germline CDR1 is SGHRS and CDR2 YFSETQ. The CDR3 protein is CASSLDREQYF. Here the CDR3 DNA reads TGCGCCAGCAGCTTGGACCGGGAGCAGTACTTC.

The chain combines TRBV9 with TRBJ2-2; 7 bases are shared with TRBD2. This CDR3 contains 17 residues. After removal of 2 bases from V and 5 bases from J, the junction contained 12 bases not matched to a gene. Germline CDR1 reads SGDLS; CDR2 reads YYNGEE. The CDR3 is CASSVGFGLVGTGELFF. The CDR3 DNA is TGTGCCAGCAGCGTGGGGTTCGGACTAGTAGGAACCGGGGAGCTGTTTTTT.

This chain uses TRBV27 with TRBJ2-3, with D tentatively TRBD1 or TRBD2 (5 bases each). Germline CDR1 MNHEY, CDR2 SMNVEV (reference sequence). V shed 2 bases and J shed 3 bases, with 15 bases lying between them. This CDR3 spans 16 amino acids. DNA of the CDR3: TGTGCCAGCAGTTTAGGAGGAGAGGGGCGTACAGATACGCAGTATTTT. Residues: CASSLGGEGRTDTQYF.

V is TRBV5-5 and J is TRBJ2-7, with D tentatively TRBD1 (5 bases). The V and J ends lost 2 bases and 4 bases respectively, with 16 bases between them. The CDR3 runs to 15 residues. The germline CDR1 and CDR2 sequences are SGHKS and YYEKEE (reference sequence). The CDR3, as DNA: TGTGCCAGCAGCTTAGATGGACAAGGTTCTTACGAGCAGTACTTC. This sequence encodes CASSLDGQGSYEQYF.

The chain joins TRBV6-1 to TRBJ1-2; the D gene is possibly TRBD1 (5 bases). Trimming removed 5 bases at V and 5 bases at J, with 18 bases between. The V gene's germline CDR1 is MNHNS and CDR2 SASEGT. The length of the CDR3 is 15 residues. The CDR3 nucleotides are TGTGCCAGCAGTAAACCGGGGACTGCAAAGTATGGCTACACCTTC. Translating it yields CASSKPGTAKYGYTF.

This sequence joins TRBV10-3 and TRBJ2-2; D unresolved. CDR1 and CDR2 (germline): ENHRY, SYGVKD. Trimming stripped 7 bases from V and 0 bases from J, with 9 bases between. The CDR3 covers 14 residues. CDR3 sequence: CAINGPANTGELFF. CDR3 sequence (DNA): TGTGCCATCAACGGACCAGCGAACACCGGGGAGCTGTTTTTT.